One sample yielded the 29 T cell receptor beta chains listed below, sequenced in a study of OX40 agonist ivuxolimab in advanced cancers. Clones were sequenced by immunoSEQ multiplex PCR, and TCRdb holds only the in-frame ones, with some missing. The sample carries over 35,000 clones, roughly 90% recorded once. The sample consisted of CD4+ or CD8+ T cells sorted from blood, taken in a trial of the OX40 agonist ivuxolimab. The receptors shown here come from an adult with an advanced solid tumor such as melanoma, head and neck, liver or kidney cancer.

The chain links TRBV19 to TRBJ2-7; weak D call: TRBD2 (6 bases). Germline CDR1 is LNHDA and CDR2 is SQIVND (reference sequence). The CDR3 is 14 residues long. V was shortened by 2 bases and J by 3 bases, with 11 bases between the two germline ends. The CDR3 protein is CASSIRDLSYEQYF. CDR3 in DNA: TGTGCCAGTAGTATACGGGACTTAAGCTACGAGCAGTACTTC.

This sequence joins TRBV29-1 and TRBJ1-5, with 7 nucleotides matching TRBD1. The CDR3 covers 12 residues. J gave up 4 bases and V 8 bases, and 5 bases lay outside the gene matches. CDR1 is SQVTM and CDR2 is ANQGSEA in the germline V gene. The CDR3 spells CSFQQGNQPQHF. In DNA, the CDR3 is TGCAGCTTTCAACAGGGGAATCAGCCCCAGCATTTT.

V usage is TRBV5-1 and J usage is TRBJ2-7, with D perhaps being TRBD1 or TRBD2 (5 bases each). V was pared by 0 bases and J by 7 bases, with 14 bases between. Germline V lookup: CDR1 SGHRS, CDR2 YFSETQ. The CDR3 loop spans 14 amino acids. The CDR3 region is CASSLVTGPGEQYF. The DNA of the CDR3 is TGCGCCAGCAGCTTGGTTACGGGACCGGGTGAGCAGTACTTC.

This sequence joins TRBV11-2 and TRBJ2-3; D remains unclear. The V end lost 5 bases, the J end lost 2 bases, and 8 bases lay between the germline ends. Germline V CDR1 and CDR2: SGHAT, FQNNGV. This CDR3 has 13 amino acids. The CDR3 is CASSREDTDTQYF. The CDR3 DNA is TGTGCCAGCAGCCGTGAGGACACAGATACGCAGTATTTT.

The chain employs TRBV6-5 and TRBJ2-5; D not resolved. Germline CDR1 is MNHEY and CDR2 is SVGAGI. CDR3 length equals 15 residues. V was cut by 2 bases and J by 1 base, with 11 bases left in between. This CDR3 reads CASSYSLNAQETQYF. The CDR3, as DNA: TGTGCCAGCAGTTACAGCTTGAATGCCCAAGAGACCCAGTACTTC.

V and J are TRBV6-5 and TRBJ1-1, with unresolved D. CDR1 and CDR2 (germline): MNHEY, SVGAGI. CDR3 length equals 15 residues. V was shortened by 2 bases and J by 2 bases, with 12 bases between the two germline ends. CDR3 bases: TGTGCCAGCAGTTACACCGCTGGGTTAAACACTGAAGCTTTCTTT. This encodes CASSYTAGLNTEAFF.

The chain couples TRBV9 to TRBJ2-3, with D uncertain. Trimming removed 0 bases from V and 2 bases from J, with 16 bases in between. Germline V lookup: CDR1 SGDLS, CDR2 YYNGEE. The CDR3 runs to 17 residues. The DNA for the CDR3 is TGTGCCAGCAGCGTAGTGCCTAGACCCTTATTCACAGATACGCAGTATTTT. Its protein product is CASSVVPRPLFTDTQYF.

The chain joins TRBV6-5 to TRBJ2-5, with no clear D. The germline gives CDR1 MNHEY, CDR2 SVGAGI. V dropped 2 bases and J dropped 5 bases, with 9 bases sitting between them. The CDR3 is 13 residues long. The DNA of the CDR3 is TGTGCCAGCAGTTACGGGTTACCGGAGACCCAGTACTTC. Translating gives CASSYGLPETQYF.

This clone came up once. V usage is TRBV19 and J usage is TRBJ2-7, with D uncertain. The V end was cut by 5 bases, the J end by 2 bases, with 10 bases between. This CDR3 contains 13 residues. Germline CDR1 is LNHDA and CDR2 is SQIVND (reference sequence). The CDR3 region is CASSYSITYEQYF. CDR3 nucleotide sequence: TGTGCCAGTAGTTACAGTATCACCTACGAGCAGTACTTC. The variable domain in full, with the rest retrieved from reference TRBV19 and TRBJ2-7, is DGGITQSPKYLFRKEGQNVTLSCEQNLNHDAMYWYRQDPGQGLRLIYYSQIVNDFQKGDIAEGYSVSREKKESFPLTVTSAQKNPTAFYLCASSYSITYEQYFGPGTRLTVT.

The chain links TRBV6-6 to TRBJ1-6; 10 bases agree with TRBD1. Trimming at V came to 7 bases and at J to 8 bases, leaving 5 bases not matched to a gene. CDR1 and CDR2 (germline): MNHNY, SVGAGI (reference sequence). The CDR3 contains 14 residues. The CDR3 sequence is CASTRQGAHSPLHF. The CDR3 DNA follows: TGTGCCAGCACCAGACAGGGGGCGCATTCACCCCTCCACTTT.

This clone was seen a single time. V is TRBV4-3 and J is TRBJ2-7, with D hard to call. The V and J ends lost 0 bases and 0 bases respectively, with 12 bases between them. Germline CDR1 reads LGHNA; CDR2 reads YSLEER. The CDR3 totals 16 residues. The CDR3 region is CASSQDPGQSSYEQYF. The CDR3 region has the DNA TGCGCCAGCAGCCAAGATCCCGGGCAGAGCTCCTACGAGCAGTACTTC.

The chain has TRBV21-1 and TRBJ1-6; the table's D call of TRBD1 was not tested on the DNA. TRBV21-1 is tagged as a pseudogene. The CDR3 covers 18 residues. CDR3 DNA: TGTGCCAGCAGCAAGGGGAAGACAGGCGACCCCTATAATTCACCCCTCCACTTT. This sequence encodes CASSKGKTGDPYNSPLHF.

This clone showed up just once. The chain joins TRBV4-1 to TRBJ1-3; no clear D gene. This CDR3 is 16 amino acids long. Looked up from germline, CDR1 is MGHRA and CDR2 is YSYEKL. V gave up 0 bases and J gave up 0 bases, with 9 bases separating them. The CDR3 DNA follows: TGCGCCAGCAGCCAAGATACCTTCCGCTCTGGAAACACCATATATTTT. Translating gives CASSQDTFRSGNTIYF.

This CDR3 reads CASSLDGQLGTEAFF. CDR3 bases: TGTGCCAGCAGCTTGGACGGACAGTTAGGCACTGAAGCTTTCTTT. The J gene is TRBJ1-1, the V gene TRBV7-3; D is perhaps TRBD1 (6 bases). Trimming took off 3 bases at V and 4 bases at J, with 15 bases between the two ends. The CDR3 contains 15 residues. Germline assignment: CDR1 SGHTA and CDR2 FQGTGA.

V and J are TRBV9 and TRBJ2-1; no clear D gene. The CDR3 runs to 11 residues. Germline V gene lookup returns CDR1 SGDLS and CDR2 YYNGEE. V lost 2 bases and J lost 7, with 4 bases in between. The CDR3 spells CASSVNNEQFF. The CDR3 bases are TGTGCCAGCAGCGTCAATAATGAGCAGTTCTTC.

This chain links TRBV9 with TRBJ2-7; perhaps TRBD2 as D (5 bases). The germline CDR1 and CDR2 sequences are SGDLS and YYNGEE. The V gene lost 0 bases and the J gene lost 4 bases, with 14 bases spanning the gap. CDR3 length equals 15 residues. CDR3 residues: CASSVEVGPGYEQYF. CDR3 sequence (DNA): TGTGCCAGCAGCGTAGAGGTCGGGCCGGGGTACGAGCAGTACTTC.

The V call is TRBV11-2, the J call TRBJ1-5; TRBD1 might be the D (5 bases). The CDR3 is made up of 15 amino acids. V lost 6 bases to trimming and J lost 6 bases, with 18 bases between them. The germline V gene encodes CDR1 SGHAT and CDR2 FQNNGV. CDR3 sequence: CASSRGQTEGQPQHF. The CDR3 DNA follows: TGTGCCAGCAGTCGTGGACAAACAGAGGGTCAGCCCCAGCATTTT.

The chain recombines TRBV19 with TRBJ2-3, with D unclear. The CDR3 length is 11 residues. Germline lookup yields CDR1 LNHDA and CDR2 SQIVND (reference sequence). The V end was cut by 7 bases, the J end by 6 bases, with 8 bases between. This CDR3 reads CASTTSDTQYF. DNA of the CDR3: TGTGCCAGTACGACCAGCGATACGCAGTATTTT.

The CDR3 DNA sequence: TGTGCCAGCAGCCAAGTGGGGCGGCTAGCGGGAACCACCGGGGAGCTGTTTTTT. The encoded protein is CASSQVGRLAGTTGELFF. The genes are TRBV4-2 and TRBJ2-2, with 9 bases identical to TRBD2. The CDR3 sequence is 18 residues long. Germline V gene lookup returns CDR1 LGHNA and CDR2 YNFKEQ. V trimming: 1 base; J trimming: 4 bases; junction bases outside the gene matches: 10.

The rearrangement uses TRBV4-2 and TRBJ2-2; a weak D match, TRBD1 (5 bases). Germline CDR1 and CDR2: LGHNA and YNFKEQ. This CDR3 spans 14 amino acids. The V and J ends lost 7 bases and 2 bases respectively, with 11 bases between them. CDR3 loop: CASIQTANTGELFF. CDR3 DNA sequence: TGTGCCAGCATCCAGACAGCAAACACCGGGGAGCTGTTTTTT.

The rearrangement uses TRBV19 and TRBJ2-7, with D hard to call. The germline V gene has CDR1 LNHDA and CDR2 SQIVND (reference sequence). V shed 3 bases and J shed 5 bases, with 14 bases lying between them. The CDR3 extends over 14 amino acids. CDR3 bases: TGTGCCAGTAGTATTTGGGCATTCGACCACGAGCAGTACTTC. Its translation: CASSIWAFDHEQYF.

This rearrangement joins TRBV7-6 to TRBJ1-4; 9 nucleotides match TRBD1. Germline CDR1 is SGHVS and CDR2 is FNYEAQ. Losses at the gene ends were 1 base for V and 4 bases for J; bases not matched to a gene: 10. The CDR3 length is 18 residues. The CDR3 bases are TGTGCCAGCAGCTTAGTGACCGGGACAGGGTTGGATAATGAAAAACTGTTTTTT. Translation gives CASSLVTGTGLDNEKLFF.

This clone was observed a handful of times. This chain uses TRBV30 with TRBJ1-1; possibly TRBD1 for D (5 bases). V gave up 5 bases and J gave up 1 base, with 11 bases separating them. The CDR3 extends over 13 amino acids. The germline V gene encodes CDR1 GTSNPN and CDR2 SVGIG (reference sequence). Here the CDR3 DNA reads TGTGCCTGGGGGGACGTTTCGAACACTGAAGCTTTCTTT. Translation gives CAWGDVSNTEAFF.

The rearrangement links TRBV25-1 to TRBJ2-2; D gene uncertain. This CDR3 comprises 13 residues. The V end lost 5 bases, the J end lost 7 bases, and 11 bases lay between the germline ends. The V gene's germline CDR1 is MGHDK and CDR2 SYGVNS. CDR3 sequence (DNA): TGTGCCAGCAGTCACACCCCGGGCGGGGAGCTGTTTTTT. Translated: CASSHTPGGELFF.

This clone has just one count. The chain joins TRBV27 to TRBJ2-2, with TRBD1 as a possible D gene (5 bases). This CDR3 contains 15 residues. V lost 3 bases, J lost 4 bases, and 12 bases lay in between. Per germline, CDR1 MNHEY and CDR2 SMNVEV (reference sequence). CDR3 amino acids: CASSFLQDLTGELFF. Written as DNA, the CDR3 is TGTGCCAGCAGTTTTTTACAGGACCTCACCGGGGAGCTGTTTTTT.

The chain has TRBV6-5 and TRBJ2-7, with unresolved D. The CDR3 loop spans 15 amino acids. Germline V gives CDR1 MNHEY, CDR2 SVGAGI. Trimming removed 5 bases from V and 5 bases from J, with 19 bases in between. The CDR3 is CASSAVVGVPNEQYF. CDR3 bases: TGTGCCAGCAGTGCCGTGGTTGGGGTCCCAAACGAGCAGTACTTC.

The DNA for the CDR3 is TGTGCCAGCAGCCCCCCCGGGGGGACGGGCGAGCAGTACTTC. Amino acid sequence: CASSPPGGTGEQYF. The chain is built from TRBV11-2 and TRBJ2-7; 7 bases align to TRBD2. CDR1 and CDR2 (germline): SGHAT, FQNNGV. The V segment lost 5 bases and the J segment 6 bases; nucleotides outside the gene matches: 10. This CDR3 is 14 amino acids long.

The gene calls are TRBV6-5 and TRBJ1-4; TRBD1 is a possible D gene (6 bases). Trimming removed 5 bases at V and 5 bases at J, with 15 bases between. The germline V gene has CDR1 MNHEY and CDR2 SVGAGI. This CDR3 has 15 residues. CDR3 amino acids: CASSPQSDRNEKLFF. CDR3 coding DNA: TGTGCCAGCAGTCCCCAAAGTGACAGGAATGAAAAACTGTTTTTT.

The chain is built from TRBV7-9 and TRBJ2-2, with 10 positions matching TRBD1. Germline-derived CDR1 and CDR2 are SEHNR and FQNEAQ (reference sequence). The CDR3 loop spans 16 amino acids. J gave up 1 base and V 5 bases, and 4 bases lay outside the gene matches. This CDR3 reads CASSPGDRGNTGELFF. The DNA for the CDR3 is TGTGCCAGCAGCCCCGGGGACAGGGGGAACACCGGGGAGCTGTTTTTT.